This T cell receptor (beta chain) was obtained from a study of identical twins. General study results and limits: Alpha sequences out of frame and shared by twins had excess low generation probability. Abundant beta clonotypes from cord blood bore fewer insertions; memory repertoires lacked this pattern. Partly confounded zero-insertion analyses could result from invariant MAIT and iNKT cells. Sequences that were beta out-of-frame showed weaker excess twin sharing.

TCRdb fed the 5' RACE reads into MiXCR, producing one record per CDR3 protein. The sample yields around 1.7 million distinct CDR3 sequences, under 35% seen once. V lost 5 bases, J lost 10 bases, and 13 bases stayed unmatched. The length of the CDR3 is 15 residues. On this clonotype itself: The antigen is undetermined.

The chain carries TRBV12-3 or TRBV12-4 and TRBJ1-1, with TRBD1 matching over 10 bases. The receptor comes from a newborn girl in good health. Sequencing was carried out using cord blood. This CDR3 reads CASSHNRDRGRRAFF. The CDR3, as DNA: TGTGCCAGCAGTCACAACCGGGACAGGGGTCGGAGAGCTTTCTTT.